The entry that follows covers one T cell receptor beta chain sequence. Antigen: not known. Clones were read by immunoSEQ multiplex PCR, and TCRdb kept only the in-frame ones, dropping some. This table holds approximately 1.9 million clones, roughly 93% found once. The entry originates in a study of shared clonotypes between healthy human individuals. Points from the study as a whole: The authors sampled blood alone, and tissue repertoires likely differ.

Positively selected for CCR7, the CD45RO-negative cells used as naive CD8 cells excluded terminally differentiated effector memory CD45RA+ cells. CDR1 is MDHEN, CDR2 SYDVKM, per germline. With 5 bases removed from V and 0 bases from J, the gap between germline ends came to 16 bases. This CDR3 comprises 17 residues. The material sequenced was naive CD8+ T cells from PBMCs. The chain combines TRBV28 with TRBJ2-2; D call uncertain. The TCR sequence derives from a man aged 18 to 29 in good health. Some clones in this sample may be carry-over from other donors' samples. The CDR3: CASSTPPLSANTGELFF. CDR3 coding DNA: TGTGCCAGCAGTACCCCCCCCCTAAGCGCGAACACCGGGGAGCTGTTTTTT.